This is a list of T cell receptor beta chains from one sample in a study of siplizumab effects on memory and regulatory T cells. The table came from immunoSEQ multiplex PCR; TCRdb's copy has only in-frame clones and leaves some out. The table shows 62,000 or so clones, with around four fifths occurring only once. The sample comprised memory CD4+ T cells sorted from blood. Source of these receptors: a human donor in good health. The CDR3 runs from the conserved cysteine through the conserved F or W. Fields, in order: D gene, clone size, V gene, J gene, CDR3 DNA, CDR3 protein. The D gene is left open where the match is weak. The size of a clone is reported for some rows only, either as once, few or many, or as a class for expanded clones.

TRBD1	NA	TRBV6-5	TRBJ1-4	TGTGCCAGCAGTCAGGGGGCTCATAATGAAAAACTGTTTTTT	CASSQGAHNEKLFF
TRBD2	NA	TRBV29-1	TRBJ2-5	TGCAGCGTTGAGGCTAGCGGGGACCCTCAAGAGACCCAGTACTTC	CSVEASGDPQETQYF
NA	NA	TRBV5-8	TRBJ2-5	TGTGCCAGCAGGACGAGAATGGGGCTGGAGACCCAGTACTTC	CASRTRMGLETQYF
NA	NA	TRBV11-2	TRBJ2-5	TGTGCCAGCAGCTTAGGTTCATACCAAGAGACCCAGTACTTC	CASSLGSYQETQYF
NA	NA	TRBV6-1	TRBJ1-5	TGTGCCAGCAGTGAAGCGGGGGGACCGAGAAGCAATCAGCCCCAGCATTTT	CASSEAGGPRSNQPQHF
TRBD1	NA	TRBV27	TRBJ2-3	TGTGCCAGCAGTCCCCTCCGGGACAGGGGGCTTGGTACGCAGTATTTT	CASSPLRDRGLGTQYF
NA	few	TRBV6-1	TRBJ2-3	TGTGCCAGCAGTGCGATGGTGGGAGATACGCAGTATTTT	CASSAMVGDTQYF
TRBD1	NA	TRBV6-1	TRBJ1-3	TGTGCCGGGAAGGGACAGGGGGTCGGGAACACCATATATTTT	CAGKGQGVGNTIYF
TRBD1	NA	TRBV4-1	TRBJ2-2	TGCGCCAGCAGCCACGTTATCGGCAGGGGGCTTAAAACCGGGGAGCTGTTTTTT	CASSHVIGRGLKTGELFF
NA	few	TRBV27	TRBJ2-7	TGTGCCAGCAGTTTAAACGCAGGACCCTACGAGCAGTACTTC	CASSLNAGPYEQYF
TRBD1	NA	TRBV4-2	TRBJ1-2	TGTGCCAGCAGCCTAGGACAGGGACCGTCGGGATATGGCTACACCTTC	CASSLGQGPSGYGYTF
NA	NA	TRBV4-1	TRBJ2-3	TGCGCCAGCAGCCAACCGGGATTCGGGCGGGATACGCAGTATTTT	CASSQPGFGRDTQYF
NA	NA	TRBV28	TRBJ1-2	TGTGCCAGCAGGCTCGGGAGCGGGAGCGGCTATGGCTACACCTTC	CASRLGSGSGYGYTF
NA	NA	TRBV5-1	TRBJ2-6	TGCGCCAGCAGCTGGACGGCCAGCTCTGGGGCCAACGTCCTGACTTTC	CASSWTASSGANVLTF
NA	NA	TRBV2	TRBJ1-5	TGTGCCAGCACCCGACAATGGAGCAATCAGCCCCAGCATTTT	CASTRQWSNQPQHF
NA	NA	TRBV5-6	TRBJ1-2	TGTGCCAGCAGCTTGATGATTCAGTATGGCTACACCTTC	CASSLMIQYGYTF
TRBD1	NA	TRBV6-5	TRBJ1-1	TGTGCCAGCAGTCCCAGGGGGCGGACTGAAGCTTTCTTT	CASSPRGRTEAFF
TRBD2	NA	TRBV10-3	TRBJ2-1	TGTGCCATCAGTGTTGAAGCGGGGGGGAACAATGAGCAGTTCTTC	CAISVEAGGNNEQFF
NA	NA	TRBV6-5	TRBJ2-3	TGTGCCAGCAGCCAAGGACACCCTGGCACAGATACGCAGTATTTT	CASSQGHPGTDTQYF
NA	NA	TRBV19	TRBJ1-6	TGTGCCAGTAGTTCAAACACGGGTGGTAATTCACCCCTCCACTTT	CASSSNTGGNSPLHF
TRBD1	NA	TRBV5-1	TRBJ1-1	TGCGCCAGCAGCCCCGGGCAGGGGGCGCGCGGCACTGAAGCTTTCTTT	CASSPGQGARGTEAFF
TRBD1	once	TRBV5-1	TRBJ1-1	TGCGCCAGCAGCTTAGAGACAGGGAGAGCTTTCTTT	CASSLETGRAFF
NA	NA	TRBV7-2	TRBJ1-1	TGTGCCAGCAGCTTAAACCGCGGGGGGGGTCGAATCACTGAAGCTTTCTTT	CASSLNRGGGRITEAFF
NA	once	TRBV19	TRBJ2-7	TGTGCCAGTAGTGGACACGGATCGACCTACGAGCAGTACTTC	CASSGHGSTYEQYF
TRBD2	once	TRBV5-1	TRBJ2-1	TGCGCCAGCAGTAAAGGGGGGACTAGCGGCGACAATGAGCAGTTCTTC	CASSKGGTSGDNEQFF
NA	NA	TRBV5-6	TRBJ2-7	TGTGCCAGCAGCTTTCTCCCGGGGAAAACCGGCGGCAGGTACGAGCAGTACTTC	CASSFLPGKTGGRYEQYF